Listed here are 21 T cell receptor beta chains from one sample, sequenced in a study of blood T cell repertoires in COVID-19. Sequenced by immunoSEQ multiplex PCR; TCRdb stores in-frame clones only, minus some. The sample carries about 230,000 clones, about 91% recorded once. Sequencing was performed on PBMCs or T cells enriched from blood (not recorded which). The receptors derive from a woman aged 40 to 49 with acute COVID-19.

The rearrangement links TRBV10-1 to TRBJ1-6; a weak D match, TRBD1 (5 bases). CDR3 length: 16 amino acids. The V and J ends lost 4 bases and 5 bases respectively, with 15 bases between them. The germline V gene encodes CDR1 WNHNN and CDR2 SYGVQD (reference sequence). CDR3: CASSGFTTRDNSPLHF. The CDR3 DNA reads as TGCGCCAGCAGTGGCTTCACGACCAGGGATAATTCACCCCTCCACTTT.

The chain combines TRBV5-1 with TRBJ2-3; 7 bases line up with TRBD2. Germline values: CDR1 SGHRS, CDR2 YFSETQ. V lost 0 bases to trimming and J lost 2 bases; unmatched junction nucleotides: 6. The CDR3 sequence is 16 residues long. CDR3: CASSLVGRETTDTQYF. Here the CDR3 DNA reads TGCGCCAGCAGCTTGGTTGGGCGGGAGACCACAGATACGCAGTATTTT.

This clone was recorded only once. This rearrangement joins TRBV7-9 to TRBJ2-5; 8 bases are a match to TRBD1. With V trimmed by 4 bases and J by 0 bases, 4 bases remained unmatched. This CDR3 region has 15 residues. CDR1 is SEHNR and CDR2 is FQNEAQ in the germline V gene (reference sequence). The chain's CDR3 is CASSSRDRNQETQYF. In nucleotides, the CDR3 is TGTGCCAGCAGCTCCCGGGACAGGAACCAAGAGACCCAGTACTTC.

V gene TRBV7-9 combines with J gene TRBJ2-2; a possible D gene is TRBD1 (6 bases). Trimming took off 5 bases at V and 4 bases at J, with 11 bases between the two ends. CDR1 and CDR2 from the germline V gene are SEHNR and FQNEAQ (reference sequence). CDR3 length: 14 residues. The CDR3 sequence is CASSPQGSTGELFF. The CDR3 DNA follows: TGTGCCAGCAGCCCCCAGGGGTCCACCGGGGAGCTGTTTTTT.

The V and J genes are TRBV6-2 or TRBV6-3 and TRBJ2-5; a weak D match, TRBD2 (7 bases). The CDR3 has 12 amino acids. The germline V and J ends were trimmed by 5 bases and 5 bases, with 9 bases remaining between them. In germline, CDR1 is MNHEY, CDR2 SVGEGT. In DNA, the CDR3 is TGTGCCAGCAGTAAGGGGGGGGAGACCCAGTACTTC. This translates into CASSKGGETQYF.

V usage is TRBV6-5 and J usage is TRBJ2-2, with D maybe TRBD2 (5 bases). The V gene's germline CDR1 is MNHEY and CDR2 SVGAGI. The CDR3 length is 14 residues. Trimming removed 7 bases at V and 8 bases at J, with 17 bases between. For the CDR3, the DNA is TGTGCCAGCAAAGAAGGGCCCAGCGGAGGGGAGCTGTTTTTT. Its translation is CASKEGPSGGELFF.

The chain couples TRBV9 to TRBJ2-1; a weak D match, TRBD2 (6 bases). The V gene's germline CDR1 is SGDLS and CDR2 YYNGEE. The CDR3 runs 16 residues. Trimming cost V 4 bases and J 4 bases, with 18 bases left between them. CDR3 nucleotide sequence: TGTGCCAGCAGCATGGGACTCCAAGGGGCTTACAATGAGCAGTTCTTC. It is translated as CASSMGLQGAYNEQFF.

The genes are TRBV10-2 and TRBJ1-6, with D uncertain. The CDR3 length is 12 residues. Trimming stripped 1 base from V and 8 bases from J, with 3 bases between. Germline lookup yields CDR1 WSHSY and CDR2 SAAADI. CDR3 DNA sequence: TGCGCCAGCAGTGAGTTAGATTCACCCCTCCACTTT. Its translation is CASSELDSPLHF.

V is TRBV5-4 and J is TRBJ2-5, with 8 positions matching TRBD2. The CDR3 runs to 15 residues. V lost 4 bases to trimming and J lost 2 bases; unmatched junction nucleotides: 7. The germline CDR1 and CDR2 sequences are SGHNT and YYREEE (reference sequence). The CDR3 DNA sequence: TGTGCCAGCAGCCCCCAACTAGCGGTACAAGAGACCCAGTACTTC. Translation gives CASSPQLAVQETQYF.

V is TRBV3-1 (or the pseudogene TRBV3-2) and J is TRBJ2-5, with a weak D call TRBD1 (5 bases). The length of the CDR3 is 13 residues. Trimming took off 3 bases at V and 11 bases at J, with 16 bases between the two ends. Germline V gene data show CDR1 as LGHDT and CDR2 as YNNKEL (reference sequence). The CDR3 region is CASSHETAGMQYF. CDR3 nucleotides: TGTGCCAGCAGCCATGAAACGGCAGGGATGCAGTACTTC.

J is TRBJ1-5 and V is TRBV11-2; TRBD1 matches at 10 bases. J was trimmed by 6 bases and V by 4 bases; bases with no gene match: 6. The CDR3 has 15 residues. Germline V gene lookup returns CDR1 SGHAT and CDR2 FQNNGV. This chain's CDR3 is CASSWGGQGFQPQHF. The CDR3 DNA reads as TGTGCCAGCAGCTGGGGGGGACAGGGGTTTCAGCCCCAGCATTTT.

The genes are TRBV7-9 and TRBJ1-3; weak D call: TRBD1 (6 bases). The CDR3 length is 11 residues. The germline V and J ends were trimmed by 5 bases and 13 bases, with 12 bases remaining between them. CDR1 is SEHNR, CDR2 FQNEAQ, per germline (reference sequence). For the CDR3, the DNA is TGTGCCAGCAGCGCAGACAGGCGGATATATTTT. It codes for CASSADRRIYF.

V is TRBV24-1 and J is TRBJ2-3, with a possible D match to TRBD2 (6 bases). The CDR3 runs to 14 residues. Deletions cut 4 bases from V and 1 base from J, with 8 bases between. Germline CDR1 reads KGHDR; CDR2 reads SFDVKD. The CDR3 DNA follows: TGTGCCACCAGTGAGGGACTGCGCACAGATACGCAGTATTTT. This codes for CATSEGLRTDTQYF.

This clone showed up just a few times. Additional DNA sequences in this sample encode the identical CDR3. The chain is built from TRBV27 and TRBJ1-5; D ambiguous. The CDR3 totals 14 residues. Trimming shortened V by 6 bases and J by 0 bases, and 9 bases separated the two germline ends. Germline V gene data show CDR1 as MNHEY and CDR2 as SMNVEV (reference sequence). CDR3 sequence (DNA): TGTGCCAGCAGAACTGCCTATAGCAATCAGCCCCAGCATTTT. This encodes CASRTAYSNQPQHF.

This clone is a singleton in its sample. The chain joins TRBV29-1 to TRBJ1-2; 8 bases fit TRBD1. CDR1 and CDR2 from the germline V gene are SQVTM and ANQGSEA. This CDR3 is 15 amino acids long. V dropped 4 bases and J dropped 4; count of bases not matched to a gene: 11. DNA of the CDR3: TGCAGCGTTGGAGTTCAGGGACAGGATCTCTATGGCTACACCTTC. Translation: CSVGVQGQDLYGYTF. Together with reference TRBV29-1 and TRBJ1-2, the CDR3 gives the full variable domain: SAVISQKPSRDICQRGTSLTIQCQVDSQVTMMFWYRQQPGQSLTLIATANQGSEATYESGFVIDKFPISRPNLTFSTLTVSNMSPEDSSIYLCSVGVQGQDLYGYTFGSGTRLTVV.

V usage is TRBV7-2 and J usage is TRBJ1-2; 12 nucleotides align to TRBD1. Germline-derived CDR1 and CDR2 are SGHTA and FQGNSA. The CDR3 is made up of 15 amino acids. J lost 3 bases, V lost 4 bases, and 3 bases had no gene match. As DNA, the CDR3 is TGTGCCAGCAGCTCGGGACAGGGGGCGTACTATGGCTACACCTTC. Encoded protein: CASSSGQGAYYGYTF. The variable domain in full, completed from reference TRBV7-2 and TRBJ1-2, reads GAGVSQSPSNKVTEKGKDVELRCDPISGHTALYWYRQSLGQGLEFLIYFQGNSAPDKSGLPSDRFSAERTGGSVSTLTIQRTQQEDSAVYLCASSSGQGAYYGYTFGSGTRLTVV.

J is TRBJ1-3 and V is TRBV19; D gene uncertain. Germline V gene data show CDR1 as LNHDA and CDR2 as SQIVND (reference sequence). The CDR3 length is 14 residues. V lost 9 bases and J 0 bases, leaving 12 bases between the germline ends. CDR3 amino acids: CASPSEASGNTIYF. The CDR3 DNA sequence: TGTGCCAGCCCCTCGGAGGCCTCTGGAAACACCATATATTTT.

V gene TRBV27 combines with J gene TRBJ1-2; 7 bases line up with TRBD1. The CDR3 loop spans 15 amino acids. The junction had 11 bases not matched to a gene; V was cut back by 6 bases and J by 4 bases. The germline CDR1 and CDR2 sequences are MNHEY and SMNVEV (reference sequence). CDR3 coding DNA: TGTGCCAGCAGGCCGCGGGACAGTCCTGGCTATGGCTACACCTTC. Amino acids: CASRPRDSPGYGYTF.

The CDR3 sequence: CASTTGVAQPQHF. The CDR3 coding sequence is TGTGCCAGCACCACCGGGGTTGCTCAGCCCCAGCATTTT. The J gene is TRBJ1-5, the V gene TRBV6-5; D gene unclear. This CDR3 region has 13 residues. Per germline, CDR1 MNHEY and CDR2 SVGAGI. V was trimmed by 7 bases and J by 6 bases, leaving 13 bases between them.

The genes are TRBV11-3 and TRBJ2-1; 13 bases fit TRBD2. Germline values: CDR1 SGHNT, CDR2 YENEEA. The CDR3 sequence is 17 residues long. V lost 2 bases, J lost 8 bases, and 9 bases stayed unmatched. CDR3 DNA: TGTGCCAGCAGCTTACAAAAACTAGCGGGAGGGCCCGATGAGCAGTTCTTC. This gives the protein CASSLQKLAGGPDEQFF.

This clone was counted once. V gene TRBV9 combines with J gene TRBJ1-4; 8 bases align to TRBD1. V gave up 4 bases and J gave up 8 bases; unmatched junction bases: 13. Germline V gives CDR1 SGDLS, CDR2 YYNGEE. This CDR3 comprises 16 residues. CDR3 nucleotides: TGTGCCAGCAGCCCCGGGGCCGGGACAGGCGGGGAAAAACTGTTTTTT. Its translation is CASSPGAGTGGEKLFF.